This TCR beta chain was captured in a study of T cell repertoires in cytomegalovirus infection. Study results and caveats: In two of eight donors, the top clonotype was HLA-C-restricted CMV-specific. Of the TCR beta families, the public ones yielded a cumulative frequency that identified carriers of CMV plus the relevant HLA.

As concerns this clonotype: Its antigen is still unknown.

The ends lost 6 bases at V and 4 bases at J; junction bases unmatched: 5. The CDR3 runs 13 residues. Each CDR3 protein is one row after TCRdb ran MiXCR on the reads. The repertoire holds about 740,000 distinct CDR3 sequences, with around a third as singletons. The receptor's source is a human donor in good health (CMV status not recorded). Some clones in this sample may be carry-over from other donors' samples. This sample comprised cultured PBMCs, obtained from culture after CMV antigen stimulation. J is TRBJ1-1 and V is TRBV12-3 or TRBV12-4, with 7 bases identical to TRBD1. In DNA, the CDR3 is TGTGCCAGCAGACCAAGGACAGGCACTGAAGCTTTCTTT. Translating it yields CASRPRTGTEAFF.